The TCR beta chain described here comes from a study of Ad26.COV2.S vaccination and SARS-CoV-2 variants. Study-wide background: The Ad26.COV2.S arm of the COV1001 trial was where the donor was placed. Findings and limits, study-wide: A substantial breadth of spike-specific CD8+ and CD4+ T cell responses after vaccination has been reported.

With 2 bases clipped from V and 5 bases from J, the junction kept 7 bases outside the gene matches. Germline loops: CDR1 SGHNT, CDR2 YENEEA. The CDR3 length is 16 residues. With respect to this clone: Its antigen is not known.

Data came from immunoSEQ multiplex PCR; TCRdb stores just in-frame clones and leaves some out. Seen here are a few hundred thousand clones, 87% observed once, and the top ten hold nearly 3%. Treatment noted: about 20 received Ad26.COV2.S at low or high dose, single or two shots; about five received placebo; per-sample allocation not given. Material that was analyzed had been drawn on day 63 after the first vaccine or placebo injection. The individual, an adult aged 18-55 years, was a donor in Boston. The V gene is TRBV11-3, the J gene TRBJ2-2, with 8 bases lining up with TRBD1. Sequenced here: peripheral blood, sampled in a trial of Ad26.COV2.S vaccine versus placebo. This receptor was taken from a person aged 18 to 65 who received the Ad26.COV2.S COVID-19 vaccine or a placebo. As DNA, the CDR3 is TGTGCCAGCAGCTTATTTGGGACAGGTCGAACCGGGGAGCTGTTTTTT. Amino acids: CASSLFGTGRTGELFF.